Sequencing of this T cell receptor (beta chain) was carried out in a study of T cell changes during pregnancy in multiple sclerosis (dated 2019 in TCRdb). In the study overall: In women with multiple sclerosis, the researchers looked at how the T cell repertoire shifted as pregnancy progressed.

The library was obtained by the immunoSEQ multiplex PCR assay. Not all clones reach the TCRdb copy of this immuneACCESS table, which keeps in-frame sequences only. Checked studies attribute under half of the gap to unresolved V genes and leave the rest unexplained. The sample table holds 81,000 or so clones, of which roughly nine tenths were seen once. The top ten constitute around 3.3% of the sample. Worth noting for this clone: Its antigen target is currently unknown. There are no base qualities to consult, and no much larger clone falls within one base.

Trimming removed 0 bases from V and 1 base from J; the gene matches leave 4 bases unexplained. The CDR3 spans 16 residues, from the cysteine through the phenylalanine. The DNA shown is the 48-base CDR3, in frame from base 1. According to the germline V gene, CDR1 reads SGDLS and CDR2 reads YYNGEE. The sequencing used PBMCs, collected in the first trimester of pregnancy. The chain couples TRBV9 to TRBJ1-1, and 9 junctional nucleotides match TRBD1. This TCR was recovered from a female donor in good health, serving as a control in a pregnancy study. Some clones in this sample may be carry-over from other donors' samples. CDR3 reads: CASSVGDRVRNTEAFF. The sequenced DNA: TGTGCCAGCAGCGTAGGGGACAGGGTAAGGAACACTGAAGCTTTCTTT. This CDR3, with the reference TRBV9 and TRBJ1-1 proteins standing in past its ends, gives the full variable domain DSGVTQTPKHLITATGQRVTLRCSPRSGDLSVYWYQQSLDQGLQFLIQYYNGEERAKGNILERFSAQQFPDLHSELNLSSLELGDSALYFCASSVGDRVRNTEAFFGQGTRLTVV.